Each of the 8 T cell receptor beta chains below was sequenced from the same sample in a study of CD8 T cells in ankylosing spondylitis. TCRdb reprocessed the 5' RACE reads with MiXCR, giving one entry per CDR3 protein. Of 250,000 to 350,000 distinct CDR3 sequences listed, less than 25% are singletons. The sample comprised blood, either unsorted or a sorted T cell fraction (not recorded which). These TCRs come from a female donor with ankylosing spondylitis or in good health (not recorded which).

The chain combines TRBV28 with TRBJ2-1, with D maybe TRBD2 (6 bases). The CDR3 is 14 residues long. Germline CDR1 MDHEN, CDR2 SYDVKM. V was trimmed by 9 bases and J by 0 bases, leaving 12 bases between them. This chain's CDR3 is CARGTLSSYNEQFF. CDR3 in DNA: TGTGCCAGGGGGACTCTTAGCTCCTACAATGAGCAGTTCTTC. Based on the CDR3 plus reference TRBV28 and TRBJ2-1, the full variable domain is DVKVTQSSRYLVKRTGEKVFLECVQDMDHENMFWYRQDPGLGLRLIYFSYDVKMKEKGDIPEGYSVSREKKERFSLILESASTNQTSMYLCARGTLSSYNEQFFGPGTRLTVL.

Only a few counts were recorded for this clonotype. The chain carries TRBV7-6 and TRBJ2-1, with 12 nucleotides matching TRBD2. Germline V gene data show CDR1 as SGHVS and CDR2 as FNYEAQ. The trim removed 5 bases at V and 9 bases at J, leaving 11 bases unmatched. The CDR3 runs to 16 residues. The CDR3 region is CASSASSGRATGEQFF. CDR3 sequence (DNA): TGTGCCAGCAGCGCCTCTAGCGGGAGGGCGACTGGTGAGCAGTTCTTC.

This clonotype was seen more than once but under ten times. The chain uses TRBV3-1 and TRBJ2-1, with a tentative D call TRBD2 (6 bases). V was pared by 3 bases and J by 7 bases, with 16 bases between. This CDR3 is built from 15 residues. Germline-derived CDR1 and CDR2 are LGHDT and YNNKEL (reference sequence). The CDR3 here is CASSQGRDRGNEQFF. CDR3 sequence (DNA): TGTGCCAGCAGCCAGGGGCGGGACCGTGGGAATGAGCAGTTCTTC.

The sample holds many counts of this clonotype. The V and J genes are TRBV12-3 or TRBV12-4 and TRBJ2-5, with 11 bases identical to TRBD1. Trimming at V came to 5 bases and at J to 5 bases, leaving 7 bases not matched to a gene. The CDR3 consists of 15 residues. The CDR3 DNA reads as TGTGCCAGCAGTGATGGACAGGGGGCTGGGGAGACCCAGTACTTC. Translating gives CASSDGQGAGETQYF.

The chain uses TRBV6-6 and TRBJ1-5; the D is unclear. Germline V gene data show CDR1 as MNHNY and CDR2 as SVGAGI (reference sequence). Trimming left V 0 bases short and J 7 bases short, with 4 bases between. The CDR3 is 12 amino acids. The CDR3 is CASSYSAQPQHF. CDR3 bases: TGTGCCAGCAGTTACTCGGCCCAGCCCCAGCATTTT.

This clonotype was observed many times. The V gene is TRBV7-2, the J gene TRBJ1-2; TRBD1 might be the D (6 bases). This CDR3 is 14 amino acids long. Trimming left V 3 bases short and J 4 bases short, with 12 bases between. Germline V gives CDR1 SGHTA, CDR2 FQGNSA. CDR3 bases: TGTGCCAGCAGCTTCTCAGGGGACGGCTATGGCTACACCTTC. Its translation: CASSFSGDGYGYTF.

This clonotype came up a few times. The V call is TRBV6-1, the J call TRBJ1-3; D uncertain. Germline V lookup: CDR1 MNHNS, CDR2 SASEGT. This CDR3 spans 12 amino acids. V gave up 2 bases and J gave up 8 bases, with 7 bases separating them. The CDR3 DNA is TGTGCCAGCAGTGAAAGACGCGACACCATATATTTT. It translates to CASSERRDTIYF.

The rearrangement uses TRBV12-3 or TRBV12-4 and TRBJ2-3; 7 bases agree with TRBD1. The CDR3 runs 18 residues. J lost 0 bases, V lost 3 bases, and 12 bases had no gene match. The CDR3 loop is CASSFLGGLTTSTDTQYF. CDR3 DNA: TGTGCCAGCAGTTTCCTAGGGGGCCTTACAACTAGCACAGATACGCAGTATTTT.